Included here is one TCR beta chain sequence, with context. No antigen is known for it. It has no much larger one-base neighbor in the sample; base qualities were not kept. The data stem from a study of OX40 agonist ivuxolimab in advanced cancers. Turning to the overall study: Ivuxolimab was a fully human IgG2 agonistic monoclonal antibody targeting the costimulatory receptor OX40 (CD134). Prior anti-PD-1, anti-PD-L1 or anti-CTLA-4 therapy was permitted, and checkpoint inhibitors had been received by 30% to 40% of dose-escalation patients. Of the roughly 52 dose-escalation patients, hepatocellular carcinoma was present in about 20, melanoma in approximately 15, renal cell carcinoma in 9 and head and neck cancer in 9. Intravenous ivuxolimab was administered to patients every 2 weeks at six dose levels: 0.01, 0.1, 0.3, 1.5, 3 and 10 mg/kg. Peripheral TCRbeta sequencing was intended to test whether TCR sequence diversity was altered and clonal T-cell expansion was caused by ivuxolimab. A male proportion of around 81% and a mean age of about 60 years, ranging from 23 to 79, were recorded for the dose-escalation cohort. Partial responses were achieved by three dose-escalation patients, of whom one had hepatocellular carcinoma and two had cutaneous melanoma. The paper describes the monotherapy dose-escalation part (N = 52 patients) of the phase I trial of ivuxolimab. What the study reported, not specific to this receptor: The antigen specificity of the clonally expanded peripheral T cells was not determined. Low levels of normalized T-cell clonal expansion were also seen in some patients who did not respond. Partial responders in the 0.1-3.0 mg/kg groups had among the lowest normalized peripheral clonal expansion, especially among CD8+ T cells. On average, CD8+ T cells showed more expanded clones than CD4+ T cells after ivuxolimab. At doses from 0.1 to 3.0 mg/kg, clonal expansion was seen in both CD4+ and CD8+ blood T cells between baseline and week 6.

The trial excluded patients who had a history of autoimmune disease or were on systemic immunosuppression. Peripheral blood for TCR sequencing was collected from all dose cohorts at baseline, on cycle 4 day 1, and on cycle 7 day 1. The samples were drawn from a first-in-human, open-label, multicenter phase I dose-escalation trial of ivuxolimab. Adults with locally advanced or metastatic melanoma, renal cell carcinoma, hepatocellular carcinoma or head and neck squamous cell carcinoma were enrolled in the trial. Before TCR sequencing, CD4+ and CD8+ T cells were separately sorted from peripheral blood. In the germline V gene, CDR1 corresponds to SGHAT and CDR2 to FQNNGV. The CDR3 goes from the cysteine to the phenylalanine over 17 residues. The sequence is cut down to CDR3 DNA, 51 bases in frame from base 1. For this chain, trimming is 1 base at the V end and 1 base at the J end, and the number of junction bases without a gene match is 7.

Genomic DNA was isolated from the sorted cells so that the TCRbeta CDR3 region could be sequenced. The immunoSEQ Assay was used to sequence the TCRbeta CDR3 regions. Sourced from immuneACCESS, this table was stored by TCRdb with only in-frame sequences that have V and J called. A share of the clones is absent; for the studies checked, an unresolved V gene accounts for under half, and the remainder has no known explanation. The sample yields tens of thousands of clones; roughly 90% were counted once. Jointly, the top ten make up 0.25% to 0.35% of the sample. This TCR derives from an adult with an advanced solid tumor such as melanoma, head and neck, liver or kidney cancer. The material was CD4+ or CD8+ T cells sorted from blood, obtained in a trial of the OX40 agonist ivuxolimab. The chain was built from TRBV11-2 and TRBJ2-5, with TRBD1 matching 9 junction bases. The DNA sequence is given as TGTGCCAGCAGCTTAGCTTTACAGGGGGCCCTCCAAGAGACCCAGTACTTC. The resulting protein is CASSLALQGALQETQYF. With the portions outside the CDR3 filled from the reference TRBV11-2 and TRBJ2-5 genes, the complete variable region becomes EAGVAQSPRYKIIEKRQSVAFWCNPISGHATLYWYQQILGQGPKLLIQFQNNGVVDDSQLPKDRFSAERLKGVDSTLKIQPAKLEDSAVYLCASSLALQGALQETQYFGPGTRLLVL.